This record covers a single T cell receptor (beta chain). Its antigen remains unknown. This entry comes from a study of siplizumab effects on memory and regulatory T cells. Whole-study findings and limits: Proliferating clones, CD4+ or CD8+, lacked an assignable naive or memory phenotype in roughly 80-96% of cases.

Per sample, roughly 9.5 x 10^4 TCR templates were assayed. Profiling relied on immunoSEQ multiplex PCR, and the TCRdb table lists in-frame clones only, not all of them. The profile shows more than 95,000 clones, 85% to 95% of them singletons. The sequence came from a human donor in good health. Sequenced material: CD4+ T cells sorted from blood.

In DNA form, the CDR3 reads TGTGCCATCAGTGAGTCGAGGGAGAACACTGAAGCTTTCTTT. It codes for CAISESRENTEAFF. This chain connects TRBV10-3 to TRBJ1-1; D is ambiguous. Trimming stripped 0 bases from V and 1 base from J, with 6 bases between. This CDR3 comprises 14 residues. Germline V gene data show CDR1 as ENHRY and CDR2 as SYGVKD.